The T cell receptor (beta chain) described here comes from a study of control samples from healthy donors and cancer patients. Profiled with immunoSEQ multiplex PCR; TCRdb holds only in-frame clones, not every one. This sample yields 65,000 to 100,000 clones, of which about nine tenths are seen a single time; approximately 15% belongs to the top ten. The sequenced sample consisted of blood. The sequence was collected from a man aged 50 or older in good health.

Written as DNA, the CDR3 is TGCGCCAGCAGCTTTGGTTCAGGGGGCAATTCACCCCTCCACTTT. This encodes CASSFGSGGNSPLHF. The chain recombines TRBV5-1 with TRBJ1-6; 8 bases map to TRBD1. The trim removed 2 bases at V and 7 bases at J, leaving 5 bases unmatched. Germline V lookup: CDR1 SGHRS, CDR2 YFSETQ. The length of the CDR3 is 15 residues.